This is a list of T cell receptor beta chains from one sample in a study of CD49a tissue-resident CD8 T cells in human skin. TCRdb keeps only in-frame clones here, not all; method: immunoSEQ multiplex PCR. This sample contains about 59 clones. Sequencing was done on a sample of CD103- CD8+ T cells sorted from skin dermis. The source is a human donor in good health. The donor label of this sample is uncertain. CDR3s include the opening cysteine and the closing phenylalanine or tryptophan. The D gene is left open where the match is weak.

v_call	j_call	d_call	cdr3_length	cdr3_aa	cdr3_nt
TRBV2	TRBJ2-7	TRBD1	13	CASTGQGDYEQYF	TGTGCCAGCACGGGACAGGGGGATTACGAGCAGTACTTC
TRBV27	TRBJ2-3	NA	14	CASSLAAGTDTQYF	TGTGCCAGCAGTTTGGCCGCCGGCACAGATACGCAGTATTTT
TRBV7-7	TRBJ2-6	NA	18	CANSSRGVPQSRANVLTF	TGTGCCAACAGCTCACGGGGAGTGCCACAAAGTCGGGCCAACGTCCTGACTTTC
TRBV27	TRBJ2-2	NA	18	CASSLSGRVVSNTGELFF	TGTGCCAGCAGTTTATCAGGCAGGGTGGTCTCTAACACCGGGGAGCTGTTTTTT
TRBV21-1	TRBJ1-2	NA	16	CASRGILATERYGYTF	TGTGCCAGCAGAGGAATTCTAGCTACAGAAAGATATGGCTACACCTTC
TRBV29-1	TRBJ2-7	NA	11	CSVGPTYEQYF	TGCAGCGTTGGTCCCACCTACGAGCAGTACTTC
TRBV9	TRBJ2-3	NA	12	CASSATGDTQYF	TGTGCCAGCAGCGCCACAGGGGATACGCAGTATTTT
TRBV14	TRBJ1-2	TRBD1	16	CASTPYWTGDNYGYTF	TGTGCCAGCACTCCATACTGGACAGGGGATAACTATGGCTACACCTTC
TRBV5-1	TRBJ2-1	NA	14	CASTSAGAYNEQFF	TGCGCCAGCACTTCGGCCGGGGCCTACAATGAGCAGTTCTTC
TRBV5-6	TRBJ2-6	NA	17	CASARCNRQSRANVLTF	TGTGCCAGCGCCAGATGCAATAGACAAAGTCGGGCCAACGTCCTGACTTTC
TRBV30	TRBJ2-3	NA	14	CAWKSGSATDTQYF	TGTGCCTGGAAATCAGGGTCGGCGACAGATACGCAGTATTTT